This T cell receptor (beta chain) derives from a study of shared clonotypes between healthy human individuals. For the study at large: Per donor, three plates held CD4 naive cells, three held CD4 memory, two held CD8 naive and one held CD8 memory. Findings of the study overall: There were few donors, and this limited the genetic and exposure-history diversity represented.

DNA at around 190 ng, about 30,000 T cell genomes, went into sorted-subset replicate PCRs. Sequenced by immunoSEQ multiplex PCR; TCRdb stores in-frame clones only, minus some. The sample includes a few million clones, less than 95% of them seen just once. Each donor was a Caucasian adult residing in Nashville, Tennessee. The CDR3 length is 12 residues. Germline values: CDR1 SNHLY, CDR2 FYNNEI. V gave up 6 bases and J gave up 4 bases, with 8 bases separating them. With regard to this clone: Its specificity is not known. The same CDR3 can be traced to other DNA sequences in this sample.

The chain combines TRBV2 with TRBJ2-3; weak D call: TRBD1 (6 bases). Source material: naive CD4+ T cells from PBMCs. The subset here: CD45RA+ positively selected. The source of this sequence is a man between 18 and 35 years old in good health. Some clones in this sample may be carry-over from other donors' samples. The CDR3 loop is CASSSGADTQYF. CDR3 nucleotides: TGTGCCAGCAGCTCAGGGGCAGATACGCAGTATTTT.